The subject of this entry is one T cell receptor beta chain. The antigen remains unidentified. The trim removed 4 bases at V and 7 bases at J, leaving 13 bases unmatched. This CDR3 is built from 16 residues. From germline, CDR1 is LGHDT and CDR2 YNNKEL (reference sequence). This specimen comes from a study of T cells in Graves' hyperthyroidism and ophthalmopathy. On the study more broadly: Pretreatment peripheral blood was obtained at initial diagnosis.

RNA transcripts served as the template for amplifying TCR beta CDR3 regions. A set of HTBI primers served as the primers for a first-round RT-PCR of the TCR CDR3. MiXCR was run by TCRdb on the multiplex PCR reads, yielding one entry per CDR3 protein. In the table there are a few hundred thousand distinct CDR3 sequences, 15% to 20% of which are singletons. Study outcomes and limitations: A 13 V-J signature model discriminated ophthalmopathy versus stable hyperthyroidism. Most expanded thyroid clonotypes above 0.001 recurred in blood.

Ophthalmopathy patients had moderate-to-severe active disease, CAS ≥3, NOSPECS ≥4, and disease duration under 3 months. This TCR derives from a woman aged 40-49 years with Graves' ophthalmopathy. The V gene is TRBV3-1, the J gene TRBJ2-7, with TRBD2 identical over 10 bases. Material: blood. The CDR3 DNA sequence: TGTGCCAGCAGCCGCAAGGGGCTAGCGGGAGTGAGGGAGCAGTACTTC. Residues: CASSRKGLAGVREQYF.